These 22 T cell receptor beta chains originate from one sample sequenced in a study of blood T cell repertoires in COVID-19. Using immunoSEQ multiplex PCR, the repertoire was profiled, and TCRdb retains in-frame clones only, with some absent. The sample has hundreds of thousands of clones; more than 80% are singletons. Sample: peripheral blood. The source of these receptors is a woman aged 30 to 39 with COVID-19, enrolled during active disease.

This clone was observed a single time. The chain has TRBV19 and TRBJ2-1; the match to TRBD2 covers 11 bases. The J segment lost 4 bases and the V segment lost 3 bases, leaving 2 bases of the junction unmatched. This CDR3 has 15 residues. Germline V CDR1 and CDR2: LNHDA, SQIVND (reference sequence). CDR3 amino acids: CASSMTSGIYNEQFF. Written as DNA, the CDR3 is TGTGCCAGTAGTATGACTAGCGGGATTTACAATGAGCAGTTCTTC.

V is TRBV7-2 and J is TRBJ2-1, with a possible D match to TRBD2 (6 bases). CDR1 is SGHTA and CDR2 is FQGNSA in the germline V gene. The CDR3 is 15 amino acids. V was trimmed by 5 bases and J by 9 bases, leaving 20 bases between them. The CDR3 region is CASSRTGTGHGEQFF. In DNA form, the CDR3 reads TGTGCCAGCAGCCGTACCGGGACTGGCCACGGTGAGCAGTTCTTC.

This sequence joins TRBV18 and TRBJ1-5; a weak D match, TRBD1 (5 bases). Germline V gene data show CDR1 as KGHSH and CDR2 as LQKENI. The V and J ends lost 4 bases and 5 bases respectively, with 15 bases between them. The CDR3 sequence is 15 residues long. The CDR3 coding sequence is TGTGCCAGCTCACTTGGGACTCCCAGCGATCAGCCCCAGCATTTT. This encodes CASSLGTPSDQPQHF.

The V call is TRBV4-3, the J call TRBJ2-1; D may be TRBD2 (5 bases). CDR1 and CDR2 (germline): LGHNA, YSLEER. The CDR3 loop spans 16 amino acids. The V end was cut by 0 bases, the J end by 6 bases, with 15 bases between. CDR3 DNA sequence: TGCGCCAGCAGCCAAGAATCGGCGGGTAGCTTCAATGAGCAGTTCTTC. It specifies CASSQESAGSFNEQFF.

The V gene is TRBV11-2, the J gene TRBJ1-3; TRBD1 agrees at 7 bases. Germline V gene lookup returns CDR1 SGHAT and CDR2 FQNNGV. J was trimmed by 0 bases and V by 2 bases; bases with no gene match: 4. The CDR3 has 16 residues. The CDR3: CASSLSTGNSGNTIYF. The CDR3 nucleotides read TGTGCCAGCAGCTTATCGACAGGGAACTCTGGAAACACCATATATTTT.

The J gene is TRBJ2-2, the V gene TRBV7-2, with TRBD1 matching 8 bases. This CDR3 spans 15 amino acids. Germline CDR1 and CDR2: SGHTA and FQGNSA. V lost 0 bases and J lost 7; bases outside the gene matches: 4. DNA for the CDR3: TGTGCCAGCAGCTTAGCAACGGGACAGGACGGGGAGCTGTTTTTT. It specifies CASSLATGQDGELFF.

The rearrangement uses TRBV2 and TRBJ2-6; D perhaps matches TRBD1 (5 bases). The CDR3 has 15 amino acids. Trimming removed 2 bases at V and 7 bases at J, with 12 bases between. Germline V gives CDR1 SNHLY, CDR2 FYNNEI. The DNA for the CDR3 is TGTGCCAGCAGTGAAAGGGGTCTCAGAGCCAACGTCCTGACTTTC. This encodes CASSERGLRANVLTF.

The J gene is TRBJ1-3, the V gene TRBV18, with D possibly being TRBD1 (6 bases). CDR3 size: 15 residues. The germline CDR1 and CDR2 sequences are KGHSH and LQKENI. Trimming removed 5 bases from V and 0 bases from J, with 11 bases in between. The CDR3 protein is CASSSRQVSGNTIYF. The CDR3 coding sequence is TGTGCCAGCTCATCGAGACAGGTCTCTGGAAACACCATATATTTT. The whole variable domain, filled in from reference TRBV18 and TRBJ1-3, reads NAGVMQNPRHLVRRRGQEARLRCSPMKGHSHVYWYRQLPEEGLKFMVYLQKENIIDESGMPKERFSAEFPKEGPSILRIQQVVRGDSAAYFCASSSRQVSGNTIYFGEGSWLTVV.

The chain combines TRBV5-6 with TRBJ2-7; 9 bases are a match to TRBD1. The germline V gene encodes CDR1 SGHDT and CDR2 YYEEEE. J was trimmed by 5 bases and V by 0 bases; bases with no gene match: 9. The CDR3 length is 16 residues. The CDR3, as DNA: TGTGCCAGCAGCTTGGTACCGGGACAGGGTTACCACGAGCAGTACTTC. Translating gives CASSLVPGQGYHEQYF.

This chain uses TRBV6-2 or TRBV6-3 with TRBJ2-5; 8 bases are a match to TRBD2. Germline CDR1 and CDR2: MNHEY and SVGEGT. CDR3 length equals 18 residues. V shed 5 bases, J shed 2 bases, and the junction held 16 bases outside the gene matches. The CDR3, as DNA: TGTGCCAGCAGTCCATCTTCCGGCGTCGCTAGCGGGCAAGAGACCCAGTACTTC. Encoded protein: CASSPSSGVASGQETQYF.

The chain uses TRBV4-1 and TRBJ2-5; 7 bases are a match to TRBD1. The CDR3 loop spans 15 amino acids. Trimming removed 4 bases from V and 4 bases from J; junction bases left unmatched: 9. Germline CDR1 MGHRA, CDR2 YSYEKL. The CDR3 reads CASSLPGRGLETQYF. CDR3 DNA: TGCGCCAGCAGCCTCCCGGGCAGGGGGTTAGAGACCCAGTACTTC.

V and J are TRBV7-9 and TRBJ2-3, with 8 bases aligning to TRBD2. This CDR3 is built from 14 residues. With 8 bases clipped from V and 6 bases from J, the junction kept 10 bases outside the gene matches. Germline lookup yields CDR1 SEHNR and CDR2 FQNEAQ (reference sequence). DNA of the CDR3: TGTGCCAGCCGAGGACTAGCCCCTATGGATACGCAGTATTTT. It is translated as CASRGLAPMDTQYF.

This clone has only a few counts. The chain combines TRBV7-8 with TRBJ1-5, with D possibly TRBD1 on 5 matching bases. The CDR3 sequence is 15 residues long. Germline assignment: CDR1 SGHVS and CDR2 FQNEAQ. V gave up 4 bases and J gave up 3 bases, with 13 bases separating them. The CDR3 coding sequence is TGTGCCAGCAGCTCTAGGGGCGGACCCAATCAGCCCCAGCATTTT. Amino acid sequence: CASSSRGGPNQPQHF.

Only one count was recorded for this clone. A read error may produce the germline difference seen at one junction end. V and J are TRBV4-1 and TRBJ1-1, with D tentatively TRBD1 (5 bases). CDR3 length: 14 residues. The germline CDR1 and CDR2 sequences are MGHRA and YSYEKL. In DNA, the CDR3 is TGCGCCAGCAGACAAGAGGGGCCAGGCACTGAAGCTTTCTTT. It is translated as CASRQEGPGTEAFF.

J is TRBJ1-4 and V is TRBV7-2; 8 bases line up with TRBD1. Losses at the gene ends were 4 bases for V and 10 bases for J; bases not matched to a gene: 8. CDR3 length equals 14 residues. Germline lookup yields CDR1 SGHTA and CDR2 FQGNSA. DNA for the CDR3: TGTGCCAGCAGCTCTCTGACAGGGGTCGTAAAACTGTTTTTT. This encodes CASSSLTGVVKLFF. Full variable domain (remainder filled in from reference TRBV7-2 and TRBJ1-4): GAGVSQSPSNKVTEKGKDVELRCDPISGHTALYWYRQSLGQGLEFLIYFQGNSAPDKSGLPSDRFSAERTGGSVSTLTIQRTQQEDSAVYLCASSSLTGVVKLFFGSGTQLSVL.

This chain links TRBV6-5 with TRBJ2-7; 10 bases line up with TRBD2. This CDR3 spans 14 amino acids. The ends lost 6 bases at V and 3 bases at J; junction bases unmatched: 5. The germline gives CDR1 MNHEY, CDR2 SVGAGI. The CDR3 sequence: CASRVASGGYEQYF. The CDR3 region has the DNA TGTGCCAGCAGGGTGGCTAGCGGGGGCTACGAGCAGTACTTC.

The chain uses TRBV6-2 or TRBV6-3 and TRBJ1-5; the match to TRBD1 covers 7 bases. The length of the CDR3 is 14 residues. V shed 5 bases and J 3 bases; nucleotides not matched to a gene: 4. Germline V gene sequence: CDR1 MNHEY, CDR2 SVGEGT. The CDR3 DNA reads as TGTGCCAGCAGTCCCAGGGGGAACAATCAGCCCCAGCATTTT. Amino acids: CASSPRGNNQPQHF.

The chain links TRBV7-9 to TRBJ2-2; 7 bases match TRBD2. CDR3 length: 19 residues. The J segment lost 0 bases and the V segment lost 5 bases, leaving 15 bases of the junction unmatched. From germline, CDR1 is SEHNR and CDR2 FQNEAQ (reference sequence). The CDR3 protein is CASSARTASGGTNTGELFF. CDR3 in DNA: TGTGCCAGCAGCGCGAGAACGGCTAGCGGTGGGACGAACACCGGGGAGCTGTTTTTT.

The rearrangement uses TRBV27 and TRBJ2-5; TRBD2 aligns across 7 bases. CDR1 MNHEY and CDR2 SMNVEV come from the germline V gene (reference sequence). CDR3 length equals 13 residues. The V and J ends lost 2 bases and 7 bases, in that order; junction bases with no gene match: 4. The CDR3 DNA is TGTGCCAGCAGTTTAGTCGGGGGGTTGACCCAGTACTTC. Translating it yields CASSLVGGLTQYF.

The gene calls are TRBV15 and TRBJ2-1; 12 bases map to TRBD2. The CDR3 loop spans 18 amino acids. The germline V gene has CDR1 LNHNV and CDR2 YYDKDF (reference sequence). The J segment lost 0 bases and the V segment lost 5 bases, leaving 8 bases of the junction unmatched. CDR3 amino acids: CATSGWLAGGGSYNEQFF. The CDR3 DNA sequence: TGTGCCACCAGCGGTTGGCTAGCGGGAGGGGGCTCCTACAATGAGCAGTTCTTC.

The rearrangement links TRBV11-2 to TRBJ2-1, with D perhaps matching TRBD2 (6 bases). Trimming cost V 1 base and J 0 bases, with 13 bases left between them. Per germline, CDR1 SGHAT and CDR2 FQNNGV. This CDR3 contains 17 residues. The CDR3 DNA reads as TGTGCCAGCAGCTTAGCTACTAGCTTAAGCTCCTACAATGAGCAGTTCTTC. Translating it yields CASSLATSLSSYNEQFF.

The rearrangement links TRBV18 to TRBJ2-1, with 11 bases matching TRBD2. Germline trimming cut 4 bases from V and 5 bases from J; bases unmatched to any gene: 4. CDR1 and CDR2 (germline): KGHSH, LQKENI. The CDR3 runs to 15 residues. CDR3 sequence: CASSLSGGEHNEQFF. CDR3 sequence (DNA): TGTGCCAGCTCACTTAGCGGGGGGGAACACAATGAGCAGTTCTTC.